These T cell receptor beta chains were read from a single sample in a study of molecular identifiers for immune sequencing clone quantification. From the PCR reads, TCRdb called clonotypes with MiXCR, one entry per CDR3 protein. Of fewer than 45,000 distinct CDR3 sequences listed, about 20% are singletons. The material sequenced was naive CD8+ T cells from blood, with Jurkat cell RNA spiked in. All receptors come from a human donor in good health. Some libraries in this study had Jurkat cell RNA spiked in. The CDR3 runs from the conserved cysteine through the conserved F or W. A D gene is named only where the DNA matches it firmly. Where a row states a size, it is once, few, many or the class of an expanded clone; other rows omit it.

clone size	D gene	J gene	V gene	CDR3 DNA	CDR3 protein
few	.	TRBJ2-7	TRBV27	TGTGCCAGCAGTTTATCTGGGACGTCCTACGAGCAGTACTTC	CASSLSGTSYEQYF
few	.	TRBJ1-2	TRBV27	TGTGCCAGCAGTCCCCGGGACGGGGCCTATGGCTACACCTTC	CASSPRDGAYGYTF
many	TRBD1	TRBJ2-1	TRBV19	TGTGCCAGTAGTACCGGGACAGGCGATGTCGGTGAGCAGTTCTTC	CASSTGTGDVGEQFF
many	.	TRBJ2-1	TRBV4-1	TGCGCCAGCAGCCAAGGCGGTTCCGGGAGCTCCTACAATGAGCAGTTCTTC	CASSQGGSGSSYNEQFF
many	.	TRBJ1-1	TRBV10-3	TGTGCCATCAGTGCGGGGACTGAAGCTTTCTTT	CAISAGTEAFF
.	.	TRBJ1-5	TRBV5-3	TGTGCCAGCAGCTGGACAATCAATCAGCCCCAGCATTTT	CASSWTINQPQHF
many	.	TRBJ2-7	TRBV4-3	TGCGCCAGCAGCCAAGCTCGGGGTTCCTACGAGCAGTACTTC	CASSQARGSYEQYF
many	.	TRBJ2-1	TRBV7-9	TGTGCCAGCAGCCCTGACCTTCGGAATGAGCAGTTCTTC	CASSPDLRNEQFF
.	TRBD1	TRBJ2-7	TRBV4-1	TGCGCCAGCAGCCAAGTACCGACGGGACAGGGGGCCTACGAGCAGTACTTC	CASSQVPTGQGAYEQYF
few	.	TRBJ1-1	TRBV3-1	TGTGCCAGCGGCGCCCTCGGGAACACTGAAGCTTTCTTT	CASGALGNTEAFF
many	.	TRBJ2-5	TRBV4-3	TGCGCCAGCAGCCAAGAGAGGCACCAAGAGACCCAGTACTTC	CASSQERHQETQYF
many	.	TRBJ1-1	TRBV4-3	TGCGCCAGCAGCCGATCACAGGGATTTGAAAAAGCTTTCTTT	CASSRSQGFEKAFF
many	.	TRBJ2-7	TRBV29-1	TGCAGCGTTGAAGCTGGCGGCAGCTACGAGCAGTACTTC	CSVEAGGSYEQYF
few	.	TRBJ2-7	TRBV7-6	TGTGCCAGCAGCTCGGAGCCGGCGACCGAGCAGTACTTC	CASSSEPATEQYF
few	TRBD1	TRBJ1-5	TRBV27	TGTGCCAGCAGTTTCCCCTACTTTACCGGGACAGGGTTTAGCAATCAGCCCCAGCATTTT	CASSFPYFTGTGFSNQPQHF
many	TRBD1	TRBJ2-5	TRBV6-1	TGTGCCAGCAGTGAGTTAGTGGGACAGGGTTTTGAGACCCAGTACTTC	CASSELVGQGFETQYF
many	.	TRBJ2-7	TRBV3-1	TGTGCCAGCAGCCCCCCGGATAAGGGCGAGCAGTACTTC	CASSPPDKGEQYF
.	TRBD1	TRBJ1-1	TRBV20-1	TGCAGTGCTAGAATAAGGGACAGGGATTTTGGCACTGAAGCTTTCTTT	CSARIRDRDFGTEAFF
many	.	TRBJ1-5	TRBV2	TGTGCCAGTGACGCCGGGAGCAATCAGCCCCAGCATTTT	CASDAGSNQPQHF
few	TRBD1	TRBJ1-2	TRBV7-2	TGTGCCAGCAGCTTAACCCTATCGACAGGGGCGGGCTATGGCTACACCTTC	CASSLTLSTGAGYGYTF